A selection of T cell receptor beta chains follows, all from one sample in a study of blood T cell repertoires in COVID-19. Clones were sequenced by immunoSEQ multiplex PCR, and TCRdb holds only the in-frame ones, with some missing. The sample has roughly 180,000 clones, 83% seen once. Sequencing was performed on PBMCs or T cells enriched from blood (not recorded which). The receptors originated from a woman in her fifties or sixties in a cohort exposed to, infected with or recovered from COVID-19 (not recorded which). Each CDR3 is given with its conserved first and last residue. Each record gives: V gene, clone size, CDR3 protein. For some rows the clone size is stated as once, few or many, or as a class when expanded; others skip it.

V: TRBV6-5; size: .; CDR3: CASSPQYRGTGELFF
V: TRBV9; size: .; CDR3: CASSVTPKREDPLNTEAFF
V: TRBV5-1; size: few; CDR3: CASVLAGVNYGYTF
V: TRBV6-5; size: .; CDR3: CASSYAGSGANVLTF
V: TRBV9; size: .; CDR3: CASSALAGVSSPLHF
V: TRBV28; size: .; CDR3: CASSSPGRTNEKLFF
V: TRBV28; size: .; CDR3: CASRTTVSNTGELFF
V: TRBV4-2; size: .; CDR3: CASSQARSGAYEQYF
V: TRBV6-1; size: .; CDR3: CASSEFLAGATGELFF
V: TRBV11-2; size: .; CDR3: CASSSEGASGIMYEQFF
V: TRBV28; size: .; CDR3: CASSRHGQTLANEQFF
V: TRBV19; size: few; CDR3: CASSIQTGTSTYSGNTIYF
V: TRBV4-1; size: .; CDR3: CASSQDYTQYF
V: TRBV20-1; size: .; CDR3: CSQAVKGEQFF
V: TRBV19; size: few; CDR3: CASSQGTTGGGYTF
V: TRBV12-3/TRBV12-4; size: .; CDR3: CASSRQGNYGYTF
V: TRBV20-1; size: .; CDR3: CSASSSGTEAFF
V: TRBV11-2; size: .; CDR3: CASSSAWGGETQYF
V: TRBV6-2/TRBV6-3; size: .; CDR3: CASSVAGAGTGELFF
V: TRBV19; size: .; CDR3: CASRTTGGGADTQYF
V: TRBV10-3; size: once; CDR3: CAISEDRGRNTIYF
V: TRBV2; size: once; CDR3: CASRTELNQPQHF